This entry lists 22 T cell receptor beta chains sequenced from one sample in a study of early T cells in non-severe SARS-CoV-2 infection (TCRdb year 2021). The library was obtained by 5' RACE. The data were produced on a NextSeq 500. TCRdb trimmed public reads at Q25 via fastp, called clones via MiXCR and kept in-frame beta chains. CDR3 protein sequences are deduplicated, and each keeps its most common genes and DNA. This sample holds tens of thousands of distinct CDR3 sequences; approximately 12% were observed only once. 2.5% of the sample goes to the ten largest clones. The input for sequencing was whole blood, taken at baseline. These receptors originate from an adult who was a healthcare worker with PCR-confirmed SARS-CoV-2 infection or an uninfected control (not recorded which).

The gene calls are TRBV29-1 and TRBJ1-1; the D gene is possibly TRBD1 (5 bases). The CDR3 is made up of 10 amino acids. The ends were cut back, 6 bases at V and 7 bases at J, with 9 bases in the middle. CDR1 and CDR2 from the germline V gene are SQVTM and ANQGSEA. The CDR3 spells CSVLGGEAFF. CDR3 in DNA: TGCAGCGTCCTGGGGGGTGAAGCTTTCTTT.

The table lists this clonotype with a few counts. This CDR3 reads CASSPGTSSNQPQHF. The DNA for the CDR3 is TGTGCCAGCAGTCCCGGGACATCGAGCAATCAGCCCCAGCATTTT. V and J are TRBV2 and TRBJ1-5; possibly TRBD1 for D (6 bases). Germline-derived CDR1 and CDR2 are SNHLY and FYNNEI. V lost 5 bases, J lost 1 base, and 12 bases lay in between. This CDR3 is built from 15 residues.

This clonotype appeared many times. The V gene is TRBV6-2 or TRBV6-3, the J gene TRBJ1-5, with a possible D match to TRBD1 (5 bases). Germline V gives CDR1 MNHEY, CDR2 SVGEGT. V was clipped by 4 bases and J by 5 bases, with 12 bases between them. The CDR3 is 14 residues long. The CDR3 here is CASSWDEGYQPQHF. CDR3 sequence (DNA): TGTGCCAGCAGTTGGGATGAGGGGTATCAGCCCCAGCATTTT.

This clonotype was detected many times. The chain is built from TRBV7-8 and TRBJ1-1; no clear D. Between the trimmed V and J ends, which lost 5 bases and 1 base, there was a span of 11 bases. The CDR3 is made up of 14 amino acids. The germline V gene has CDR1 SGHVS and CDR2 FQNEAQ. The CDR3 reads CASSLLRSNTEAFF. As DNA, the CDR3 is TGTGCCAGCAGCCTCCTGAGATCGAACACTGAAGCTTTCTTT.

This clonotype has more than one count but fewer than ten. The chain has TRBV13 and TRBJ2-2; D not resolved. V gave up 5 bases and J gave up 2 bases, with 15 bases separating them. CDR1 is PRHDT, CDR2 FYEKMQ, per germline (reference sequence). There are 16 residues in the CDR3. Here the CDR3 DNA reads TGTGCCAGCAGCCTTGCATTAGACGGAAACACCGGGGAGCTGTTTTTT. As protein: CASSLALDGNTGELFF.

The gene calls are TRBV11-2 and TRBJ1-1; D possibly corresponds to TRBD1 (6 bases). This CDR3 contains 11 residues. Deletions cut 8 bases from V and 5 bases from J, with 9 bases between. CDR1 SGHAT and CDR2 FQNNGV come from the germline V gene. CDR3 residues: CASEGGTEAFF. CDR3 sequence (DNA): TGTGCCAGCGAAGGGGGGACTGAAGCTTTCTTT.

This sequence joins TRBV29-1 and TRBJ1-1; no clear D. The CDR3 has 11 residues. Germline CDR1 SQVTM, CDR2 ANQGSEA. Trimming cost V 4 bases and J 1 base, with 4 bases left between them. CDR3 amino acids: CSVGRNTEAFF. For the CDR3, the DNA is TGCAGCGTTGGACGGAACACTGAAGCTTTCTTT.

The chain has TRBV4-3 and TRBJ2-1; 8 nucleotides line up with TRBD2. Per the germline V gene, CDR1 is LGHNA and CDR2 is YSLEER. The V and J ends lost 1 base and 6 bases, in that order; junction bases with no gene match: 8. The CDR3 is 16 amino acids. CDR3 DNA: TGCGCCAGCAGCCAAGTTCCGGGAGGGTCTGCCAATGAGCAGTTCTTC. As protein: CASSQVPGGSANEQFF.

This clonotype appeared a few times. This sequence joins TRBV9 and TRBJ1-1; no reliable D call. Germline assignment: CDR1 SGDLS and CDR2 YYNGEE. Trimming removed 4 bases from V and 0 bases from J, with 7 bases in between. The CDR3 length is 13 residues. CDR3 sequence reads: CASSPRMNTEAFF. The CDR3, as DNA: TGTGCCAGCAGCCCGCGTATGAACACTGAAGCTTTCTTT.

The sample holds a few counts of this clonotype. The rearrangement uses TRBV12-3 or TRBV12-4 and TRBJ2-3; D gene uncertain. The V end lost 1 base, the J end lost 0 bases, and 8 bases lay between the germline ends. The CDR3 contains 15 residues. CDR3 sequence reads: CASSLDQPSTDTQYF. CDR3 in DNA: TGTGCCAGCAGTTTAGACCAACCCAGCACAGATACGCAGTATTTT.

This clonotype has just a few counts. This sequence joins TRBV5-1 and TRBJ2-3, with a possible D match to TRBD1 (6 bases). CDR1 is SGHRS and CDR2 is YFSETQ in the germline V gene. CDR3 length: 17 amino acids. V gave up 4 bases and J gave up 0 bases, with 18 bases separating them. The CDR3 sequence is CASSMGHARTSTDTQYF. In DNA form, the CDR3 reads TGCGCCAGCAGCATGGGACACGCGAGGACTAGCACAGATACGCAGTATTTT.

In this sample, this clonotype turned up a few times. The rearrangement uses TRBV11-2 and TRBJ2-2, with 8 bases identical to TRBD2. Looked up from germline, CDR1 is SGHAT and CDR2 is FQNNGV. J lost 4 bases, V lost 5 bases, and 6 bases had no gene match. CDR3 length equals 15 residues. The CDR3 nucleotides read TGTGCCAGCAGCGCAAGCGGGAGCGGCACCGGGGAGCTGTTTTTT. Amino acid sequence: CASSASGSGTGELFF.

This clonotype was found many times. The CDR3 coding sequence is TGTGCCAGCCTCCGTCCAAGGGGGCCGAGTGAGCAGTTCTTC. Amino acid sequence: CASLRPRGPSEQFF. The gene calls are TRBV28 and TRBJ2-1, with 7 nucleotides matching TRBD1. With 8 bases clipped from V and 9 bases from J, the junction kept 13 bases outside the gene matches. Germline V gene data show CDR1 as MDHEN and CDR2 as SYDVKM. This CDR3 comprises 14 residues.

The V call is TRBV5-1, the J call TRBJ2-4; D is tentatively TRBD1 or TRBD2 (5 bases each). Between the trimmed V and J ends, which lost 4 bases and 7 bases, there was a span of 18 bases. The CDR3 is made up of 15 amino acids. The germline CDR1 and CDR2 sequences are SGHRS and YFSETQ. The CDR3 DNA sequence: TGCGCCAGCAGCCGGAGTAATTCAGAGGGGAACATTCAGTACTTC. Translated, it gives CASSRSNSEGNIQYF.

This clonotype was counted only a few times. The rearrangement joins TRBV12-3 or TRBV12-4 to TRBJ2-5; D uncertain. V lost 3 bases and J 4 bases, leaving 12 bases between the germline ends. The CDR3 covers 14 residues. Here the CDR3 DNA reads TGTGCCAGCAGTTTGGCAAGCACACGAGAGACCCAGTACTTC. It is translated as CASSLASTRETQYF.

There are many counts of this clonotype. The chain uses TRBV28 and TRBJ2-7; D possibly matches TRBD1 or TRBD2 (7 bases each). CDR3 length: 15 amino acids. CDR1 is MDHEN, CDR2 SYDVKM, per germline. V was cut by 7 bases and J by 3 bases, with 19 bases left in between. CDR3: CASTTKGAGVYEQYF. In nucleotides, the CDR3 is TGTGCCAGCACCACCAAGGGGGCGGGAGTCTACGAGCAGTACTTC.

This clonotype was seen a handful of times. The chain uses TRBV7-2 and TRBJ1-1; weak D call: TRBD1 (5 bases). V lost 3 bases and J lost 7, with 9 bases in between. This CDR3 has 12 residues. Germline V gene lookup returns CDR1 SGHTA and CDR2 FQGNSA. The CDR3 here is CASSFMGREAFF. Written as DNA, the CDR3 is TGTGCCAGCAGCTTCATGGGGCGTGAAGCTTTCTTT. Complete variable domain (other parts from reference TRBV7-2 and TRBJ1-1): GAGVSQSPSNKVTEKGKDVELRCDPISGHTALYWYRQSLGQGLEFLIYFQGNSAPDKSGLPSDRFSAERTGGSVSTLTIQRTQQEDSAVYLCASSFMGREAFFGQGTRLTVV.

This clonotype was observed a few times. The J gene is TRBJ2-6, the V gene TRBV19; D is unresolved. Trimming pared 3 bases from V and 2 bases from J, leaving 8 bases between. This CDR3 region has 15 residues. CDR1 LNHDA and CDR2 SQIVND come from the germline V gene (reference sequence). The CDR3 DNA is TGTGCCAGTAGTATTCTAAGTACTGGGGCCAACGTCCTGACTTTC. Translated, it gives CASSILSTGANVLTF.

J is TRBJ2-5 and V is TRBV5-1; perhaps TRBD2 as D (6 bases). Per the germline V gene, CDR1 is SGHRS and CDR2 is YFSETQ. The CDR3 is made up of 16 amino acids. V was clipped by 4 bases and J by 2 bases, with 18 bases between them. CDR3 DNA: TGCGCCAGCAGCCACGGGGATATGCGGGGTCAAGAGACCCAGTACTTC. It translates to CASSHGDMRGQETQYF.

This clonotype was found many times. The chain joins TRBV2 to TRBJ2-3; D is unclear. The CDR3 runs to 11 residues. CDR1 and CDR2 (germline): SNHLY, FYNNEI. With 5 bases removed from V and 4 bases from J, the gap between germline ends came to 4 bases. CDR3 sequence: CASSRADTQYF. The CDR3 DNA sequence: TGTGCCAGCAGTAGGGCAGATACGCAGTATTTT. Supplemented by reference TRBV2 and TRBJ2-3, the full variable domain reads EPEVTQTPSHQVTQMGQEVILRCVPISNHLYFYWYRQILGQKVEFLVSFYNNEISEKSEIFDDQFSVERPDGSNFTLKIRSTKLEDSAMYFCASSRADTQYFGPGTRLTVL.

The rearrangement uses TRBV28 and TRBJ1-1; D not resolved. The CDR3 length is 17 residues. Trimming stripped 5 bases from V and 2 bases from J, with 21 bases between. In germline, CDR1 is MDHEN, CDR2 SYDVKM. Written as DNA, the CDR3 is TGTGCCAGCAGTCGAAAAGGGTGGGCAGGCGGTAACACTGAAGCTTTCTTT. Amino acid sequence: CASSRKGWAGGNTEAFF. Using reference TRBV28 and TRBJ1-1 for the parts outside the CDR3, the full variable domain is DVKVTQSSRYLVKRTGEKVFLECVQDMDHENMFWYRQDPGLGLRLIYFSYDVKMKEKGDIPEGYSVSREKKERFSLILESASTNQTSMYLCASSRKGWAGGNTEAFFGQGTRLTVV.

The rearrangement links TRBV18 to TRBJ2-7; 9 bases are a match to TRBD1. The germline CDR1 and CDR2 sequences are KGHSH and LQKENI. V lost 8 bases and J lost 1; bases outside the gene matches: 6. This CDR3 comprises 14 residues. The chain's CDR3 is CASTPGQGSYEQYF. The CDR3 DNA follows: TGTGCCAGCACGCCGGGACAGGGATCCTACGAGCAGTACTTC.